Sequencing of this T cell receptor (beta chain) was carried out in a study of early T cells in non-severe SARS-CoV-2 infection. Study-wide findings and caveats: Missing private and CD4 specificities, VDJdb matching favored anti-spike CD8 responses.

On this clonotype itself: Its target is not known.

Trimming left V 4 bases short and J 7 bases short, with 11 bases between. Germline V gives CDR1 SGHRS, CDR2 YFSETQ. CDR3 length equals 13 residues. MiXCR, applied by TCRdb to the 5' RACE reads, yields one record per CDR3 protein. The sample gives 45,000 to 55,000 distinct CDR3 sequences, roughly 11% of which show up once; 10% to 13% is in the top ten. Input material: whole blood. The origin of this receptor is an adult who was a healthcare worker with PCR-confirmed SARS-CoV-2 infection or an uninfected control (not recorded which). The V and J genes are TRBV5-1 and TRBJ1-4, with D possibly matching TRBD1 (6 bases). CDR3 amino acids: CASSGTRGEKLFF. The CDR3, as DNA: TGCGCCAGCAGCGGCACCAGGGGTGAAAAACTGTTTTTT.